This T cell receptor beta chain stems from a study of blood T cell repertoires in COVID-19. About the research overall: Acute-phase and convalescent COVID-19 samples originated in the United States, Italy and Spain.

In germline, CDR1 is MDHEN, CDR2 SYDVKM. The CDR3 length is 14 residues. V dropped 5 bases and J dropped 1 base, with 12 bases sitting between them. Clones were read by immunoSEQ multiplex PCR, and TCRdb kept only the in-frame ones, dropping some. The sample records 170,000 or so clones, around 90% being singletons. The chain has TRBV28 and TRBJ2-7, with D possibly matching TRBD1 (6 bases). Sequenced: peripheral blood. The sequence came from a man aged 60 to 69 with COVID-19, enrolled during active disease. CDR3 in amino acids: CASSRLGQSYEQYF. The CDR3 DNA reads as TGTGCCAGCAGTCGGCTAGGACAGTCCTACGAGCAGTACTTC.